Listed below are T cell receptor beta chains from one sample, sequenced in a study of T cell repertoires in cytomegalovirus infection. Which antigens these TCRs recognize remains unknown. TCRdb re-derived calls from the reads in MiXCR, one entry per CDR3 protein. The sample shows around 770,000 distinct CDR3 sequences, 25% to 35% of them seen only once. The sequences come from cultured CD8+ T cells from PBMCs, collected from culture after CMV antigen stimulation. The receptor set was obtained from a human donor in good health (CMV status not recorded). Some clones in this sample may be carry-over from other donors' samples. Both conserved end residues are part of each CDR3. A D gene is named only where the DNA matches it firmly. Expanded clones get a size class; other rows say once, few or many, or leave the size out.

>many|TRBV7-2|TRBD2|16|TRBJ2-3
CASSPRSGGSTDTQYF
TGTGCCAGCAGTCCCCGCTCGGGGGGTAGCACAGATACGCAGTATTTT
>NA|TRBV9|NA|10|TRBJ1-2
CASSVNTPTF
TGTGCCAGCAGCGTAAACACTCCTACCTTC
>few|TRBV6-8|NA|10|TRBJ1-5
CACADQPQHF
TGTGCCTGCGCGGATCAGCCCCAGCATTTT
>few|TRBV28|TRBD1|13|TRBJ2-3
CASNPRGSDTQYF
TGTGCCAGCAACCCCAGGGGGAGTGATACGCAGTATTTT
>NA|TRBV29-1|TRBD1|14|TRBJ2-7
CSVAGDRVSYEQYF
TGCAGCGTTGCCGGGGACAGGGTCTCCTACGAGCAGTACTTC
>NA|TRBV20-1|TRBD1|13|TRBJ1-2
CSARTTGDGGYTF
TGCAGTGCTCGAACGACAGGGGACGGTGGCTACACCTTC
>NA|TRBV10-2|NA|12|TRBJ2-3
CASSAPTDTQYF
TGCGCCAGCAGTGCCCCCACAGATACGCAGTATTTT
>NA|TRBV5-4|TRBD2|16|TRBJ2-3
CASSIASGESTDTQYF
TGTGCCAGCAGCATAGCTAGCGGGGAGAGCACAGATACGCAGTATTTT
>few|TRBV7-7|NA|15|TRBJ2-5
CASSMRHGAQETQYF
TGTGCTAGCAGCATGCGGCACGGGGCGCAAGAGACCCAGTACTTC
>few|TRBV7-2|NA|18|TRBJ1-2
CASSRGFLSEEANYGYTF
TGTGCCAGCAGCCGTGGTTTTCTCTCAGAGGAGGCTAACTATGGCTACACCTTC
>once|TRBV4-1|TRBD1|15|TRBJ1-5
CASSQARTGNQPQHF
TGCGCCAGCAGCCAAGCCCGGACAGGGAATCAGCCCCAGCATTTT
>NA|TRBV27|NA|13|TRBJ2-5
CASSFGRKETQYF
TGTGCCAGCAGTTTTGGTAGAAAAGAGACCCAGTACTTC
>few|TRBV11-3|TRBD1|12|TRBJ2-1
CASKSGGGEQFF
TGTGCCAGCAAATCAGGGGGCGGTGAGCAGTTCTTC
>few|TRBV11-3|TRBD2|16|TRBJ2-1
CASSSERGRTYNEQFF
TGTGCCAGCAGCTCCGAGCGGGGCCGCACCTACAATGAGCAGTTCTTC
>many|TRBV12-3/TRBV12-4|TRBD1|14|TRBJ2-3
CASSFGTATDTQYF
TGTGCCAGCAGTTTTGGGACAGCCACAGATACGCAGTATTTT
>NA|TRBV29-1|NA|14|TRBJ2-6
CSVTGAAGANVLTF
TGCAGCGTTACGGGTGCGGCGGGGGCCAACGTCCTGACTTTC
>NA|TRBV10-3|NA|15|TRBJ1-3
CAVHEPRGSGNTIYF
TGTGCCGTCCACGAGCCCCGGGGCTCTGGAAACACCATATATTTT
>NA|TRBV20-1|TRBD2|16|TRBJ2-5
CSAAVSSGGPPETQYF
TGCAGTGCCGCCGTGTCTAGCGGGGGGCCGCCCGAGACCCAGTACTTC
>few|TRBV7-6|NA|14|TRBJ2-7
CASSLGLESYEQYF
TGTGCCAGCAGCTTAGGTCTGGAATCCTACGAGCAGTACTTC
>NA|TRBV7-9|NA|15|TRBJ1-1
CASSAKGGGYTEAFF
TGTGCCAGCAGCGCTAAGGGGGGGGGGTACACTGAAGCTTTCTTT
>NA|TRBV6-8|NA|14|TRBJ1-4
CASRSDRLNEKLFF
TGTGCCAGCAGATCTGACAGACTTAATGAAAAACTGTTTTTT
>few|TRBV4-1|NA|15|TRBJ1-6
CASSQGSPAGSPLHF
TGCGCCAGCAGCCAAGGGTCTCCCGCAGGATCACCCCTCCACTTT
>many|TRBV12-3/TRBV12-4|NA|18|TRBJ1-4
CASSFITGSTGNSEKLFF
TGTGCCAGCAGTTTTATCACAGGGTCTACTGGGAATAGTGAAAAACTGTTTTTT
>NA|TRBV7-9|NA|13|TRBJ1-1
CASSLVGGSGAFF
TGTGCCAGCAGCTTAGTGGGAGGTTCAGGGGCTTTCTTT
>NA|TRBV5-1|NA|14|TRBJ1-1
CASSLGQGLPEAFF
TGCGCCAGCAGCTTGGGGCAGGGGCTACCTGAAGCTTTCTTT
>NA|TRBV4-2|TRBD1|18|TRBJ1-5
CASSRHGLDRDPNQPQHF
TGTGCCAGCAGCCGGCATGGGCTTGACAGGGACCCCAATCAGCCCCAGCATTTT
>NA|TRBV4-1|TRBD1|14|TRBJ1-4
CASSPRDREEKLFF
TGCGCCAGCAGCCCAAGGGACAGGGAGGAAAAACTGTTTTTT
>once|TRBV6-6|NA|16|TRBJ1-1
CANSPTRRGLNTEAFF
TGTGCCAACAGCCCCACTAGAAGAGGGCTGAACACTGAAGCTTTCTTT
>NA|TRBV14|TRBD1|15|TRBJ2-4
CASSQGQGARNIQYF
TGTGCCAGCAGCCAGGGGCAGGGGGCACGAAACATTCAGTACTTC
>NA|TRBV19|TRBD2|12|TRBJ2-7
CASNAGGYEQYF
TGTGCCAGTAATGCGGGGGGATACGAGCAGTACTTC
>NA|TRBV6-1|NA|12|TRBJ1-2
CASSESIYGYTF
TGTGCCAGCAGTGAATCTATCTATGGCTACACCTTC
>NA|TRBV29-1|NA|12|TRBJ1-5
CSVELPNQPQHF
TGCAGCGTTGAGCTGCCGAATCAGCCCCAGCATTTT
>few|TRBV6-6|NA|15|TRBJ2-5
CASSYMRGGWETQYF
TGTGCCAGCAGTTACATGAGGGGGGGCTGGGAGACCCAGTACTTC
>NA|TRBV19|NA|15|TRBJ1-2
CASSMEGFFNYGYTF
TGTGCCAGTAGTATGGAGGGATTCTTTAACTATGGCTACACCTTC
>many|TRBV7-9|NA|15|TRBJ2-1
CASSETTNSYNEQFF
TGTGCCAGCAGCGAGACGACCAACTCCTACAATGAGCAGTTCTTC